These T cell receptor beta chains were read from a single sample in a study of blood T cell repertoires in COVID-19. The assay was immunoSEQ multiplex PCR, and TCRdb's table has in-frame clones only and misses some. Here the sample spans some 350,000 clones, 80% to 90% being singletons. Sequencing used peripheral blood. These receptors were collected from a young man with active or convalescent COVID-19. Each CDR3 is given with its conserved first and last residue. Fields, in order: CDR3 DNA, CDR3 protein, V gene, J gene, D gene, clone size. A D gene is named only where the DNA matches it firmly. Where a row states a size, it is once, few, many or the class of an expanded clone; other rows omit it.

TGTGCCAGCAGCACCCGGGACAGGGGGTTAGTGGACTACAATGAGCAGTTCTTC,CASSTRDRGLVDYNEQFF,TRBV21-1,TRBJ2-1,.,.
TGTGCCAGCAGCTACCCGACAGGGGGCGACGAGACCCAGTACTTC,CASSYPTGGDETQYF,TRBV5-4,TRBJ2-5,TRBD1,.
TGCAGCGTAGCGACGGAAAGGTACACTGAAGCTTTCTTT,CSVATERYTEAFF,TRBV29-1,TRBJ1-1,.,.
TGTGCCAGCTCAGAGACAGATACGCAGTATTTT,CASSETDTQYF,TRBV18,TRBJ2-3,.,.
TGTGCCAGCAGCTTGTGGACAGGGCCGTTATATAGCAATCAGCCCCAGCATTTT,CASSLWTGPLYSNQPQHF,TRBV5-6,TRBJ1-5,TRBD1,.
TGTGCCACTTTGGACATTTCGTCCTACGAGCAGTACTTC,CATLDISSYEQYF,TRBV19,TRBJ2-7,.,few
TGTGCCAGCAGCAATACAGGGGGCGAAAAATGGGAGCTAAATGAAAAACTGTTTTTT,CASSNTGGEKWELNEKLFF,TRBV21-1,TRBJ1-4,.,.
TGTGCCAGCAGTTTAAAAGGGGCCAATCAGCCCCAGCATTTT,CASSLKGANQPQHF,TRBV27,TRBJ1-5,.,once
TGTGCCAGCCTCTGGACAGTTCCCAATGAGCAGTTCTTC,CASLWTVPNEQFF,TRBV2,TRBJ2-1,.,.
TGTGCCAGCAGCTTCAGCGGCCGGTTGAACACTGAAGCTTTCTTT,CASSFSGRLNTEAFF,TRBV11-3,TRBJ1-1,.,.
TGTGCCAGCAGCGCGACCGGGACACCTATCCCAGATACGCAGTATTTT,CASSATGTPIPDTQYF,TRBV9,TRBJ2-3,.,.
TGTGCCAGCAGCCAAGAGGACTACTCCGTTTACAATGAGCAGTTCTTC,CASSQEDYSVYNEQFF,TRBV4-2,TRBJ2-1,.,.
TGTGCCAGCAGCTTGAGCCAGGGTTTAAGACAGCCCCAGCATTTT,CASSLSQGLRQPQHF,TRBV5-6,TRBJ1-5,.,.
TGTGCCAGCAGCTTTTCCGGAGCTTTAGCCAAAAACATTCAGTACTTC,CASSFSGALAKNIQYF,TRBV11-3,TRBJ2-4,.,.
TGTGCCAGCAGTCAGATAAAAATAAAGTATTTT,CASSQIKIKYF,TRBV6-2/TRBV6-3,TRBJ2-3,.,.
TGTGCCAGCAGTTTCAAGGAGTCGGGAACGCTCGAGCAGTACTTC,CASSFKESGTLEQYF,TRBV6-2/TRBV6-3,TRBJ2-7,.,.
TGTGCCTACTCCGGGACAAACTATGGCTACACCTTC,CAYSGTNYGYTF,TRBV30,TRBJ1-2,.,few
TGCGCCAGCAGCCAAGACCCGGGGGGATTTCTCGGGTACAATGAGCAGTTCTTC,CASSQDPGGFLGYNEQFF,TRBV4-3,TRBJ2-1,TRBD2,.
TGTGCCAGTAGCCACCTCGGAGCGGGCTCCTACAATGAGCAGTTCTTC,CASSHLGAGSYNEQFF,TRBV19,TRBJ2-1,.,few
TGCGCCAGCAGCCTGGGGCCGTCGCAGGACGAGCAGTACTTC,CASSLGPSQDEQYF,TRBV5-1,TRBJ2-7,.,.
TGTGCCAGCAGGAGGGGGTGGAGCTCTGGAAACACCATATATTTT,CASRRGWSSGNTIYF,TRBV2,TRBJ1-3,.,.
TGTGCCAGCAGCCAAAACAGGGGCGACACTGAAGCTTTCTTT,CASSQNRGDTEAFF,TRBV14,TRBJ1-1,TRBD1,.
TGTGCCAGCAGTCTCCGAAATCCTTGGGACACCGGATTC,CASSLRNPWDTGF,TRBV6-6,TRBJ1-2,.,.
TGTGCCTGGAGTGTTCGACAGGGCGGGGATTCACCCCTCCACTTT,CAWSVRQGGDSPLHF,TRBV30,TRBJ1-6,TRBD1,.
TGTGCCAGCAGACTCACAGGGGGCACTGAAGCTTTCTTT,CASRLTGGTEAFF,TRBV12-3/TRBV12-4,TRBJ1-1,TRBD1,few
TGTGCCAGTAGTATGACTAGCGGCACAGATACGCAGTATTTT,CASSMTSGTDTQYF,TRBV19,TRBJ2-3,TRBD2,.
TGTGCCAGTAGTACATCACCGGGACAGGTTTTTAATAGCAATCAGCCCCAGCATTTT,CASSTSPGQVFNSNQPQHF,TRBV19,TRBJ1-5,TRBD1,.
TGTGCCAGCAGCCGAGGGGACTTTCTCTACGAGCAGTACTTC,CASSRGDFLYEQYF,TRBV5-6,TRBJ2-7,.,once
TGCGCCAGCAGCCCCCCCAGGGGCGCAGCTCGCGGCTACACCTTC,CASSPPRGAARGYTF,TRBV4-1,TRBJ1-2,.,.
TGTGCCAGCAGCCCTCATCCGAACATTGAAGCTTTCTTT,CASSPHPNIEAFF,TRBV27,TRBJ1-1,.,.
TGTGCCAGCAGCCCAGCGGGGGGGCCCTACGAGCAGTACTTC,CASSPAGGPYEQYF,TRBV7-2,TRBJ2-7,TRBD2,.
TGTGCCAGCAGCGGTGTTAGCGGGTATTATGGGGAGGGAAGGGCTGAAGCTTTCTTT,CASSGVSGYYGEGRAEAFF,TRBV5-8,TRBJ1-1,.,.
TGTGCCAGCAGCAAACCGGGACTGACTACGCCCCTCCACTTT,CASSKPGLTTPLHF,TRBV11-3,TRBJ1-6,.,.
TGTGCCAGCAGCTTCCGGGGGGGGCGGAACGAGCAGTACTTC,CASSFRGGRNEQYF,TRBV11-2,TRBJ2-7,TRBD2,once
TGTGCCAGTAATGCAGGTCGTGTTAACTATGGCTACACCTTC,CASNAGRVNYGYTF,TRBV19,TRBJ1-2,.,.
TGTGCCAGTAGGGGGGAGAGGAGGACTAGCGGCGTTCGCAATGAGCAGTTCTTC,CASRGERRTSGVRNEQFF,TRBV19,TRBJ2-1,TRBD2,.
TGTGCCAGCAGCCAATCCTCTTGGGCTAGCGGGAGCTACGAGCAGTACTTC,CASSQSSWASGSYEQYF,TRBV16,TRBJ2-7,TRBD2,many